This T cell receptor (beta chain) originates from a study of a mutant IDH1 vaccine in newly diagnosed glioma. With regard to this clone: Its antigen is as yet unknown.

Per germline, CDR1 LNHDA and CDR2 SQIVND (reference sequence). This CDR3 comprises 15 residues. V was pared by 10 bases and J by 1 base, with 10 bases of the junction left unmatched. Some clones are missing from TCRdb's copy, which holds only in-frame ones; the method was immunoSEQ multiplex PCR. This table has tens of thousands of clones, approximately 84% appearing once. As for time point: week 11, during vaccination. One vaccine dose held 300 ug of mutant IDH1 20-mer peptide and came with topical imiquimod. The sequencing used PBMCs, collected from a glioma patient whose treatment included an IDH1 peptide vaccine. The chain uses TRBV19 and TRBJ1-2; 9 bases line up with TRBD1. The TCR originated in a woman aged 45-65 years with glioma. The CDR3 loop reads CATPKSGQGNYGYTF. The CDR3 DNA reads as TGTGCCACCCCAAAGTCGGGACAGGGTAACTATGGCTACACCTTC. Full variable domain (missing parts from reference TRBV19 and TRBJ1-2): DGGITQSPKYLFRKEGQNVTLSCEQNLNHDAMYWYRQDPGQGLRLIYYSQIVNDFQKGDIAEGYSVSREKKESFPLTVTSAQKNPTAFYLCATPKSGQGNYGYTFGSGTRLTVV.